The next 22 T cell receptor beta chains were all read from a single sample in a study of vaccination and CD4 T cells after COVID-19. Sequencing of cultured CD4+ T cell DNA used the Oncomine TCR Beta short-read assay. TCRdb independently ran MiXCR on the PCR reads; one entry per CDR3 protein. Counted here are roughly 6,800 distinct CDR3 sequences, 25% occurring once; the ten biggest clones make up 9.5%. The treatment is: roughly nine-day PBMC culture with coronavirus spike peptide pools or control peptides (ViraFEST assay). Which antigens these TCRs recognize remains unknown. The sequenced sample was CD4+ T cells from blood, cultured in vitro, obtained after SARS-CoV-2 vaccination. These receptors originate from a human donor who had recovered from COVID-19.

The chain combines TRBV28 with TRBJ2-3; 9 bases fit TRBD2. Per the germline V gene, CDR1 is MDHEN and CDR2 is SYDVKM. The CDR3 spans 16 residues. V gave up 6 bases and J gave up 3 bases; unmatched junction bases: 10. This CDR3 is CASSFLAGGPTDTQYF. In nucleotides, the CDR3 is TGTGCCAGCAGCTTTTTGGCGGGAGGGCCAACAGATACGCAGTATTTT.

By sample fraction, this clonotype is medium-sized. V and J are TRBV20-1 and TRBJ1-2, with 9 bases fitting TRBD1. V was clipped by 5 bases and J by 3 bases; unmatched bases: 4. The CDR3 has 13 residues. CDR1 is DFQATT and CDR2 is SNEGSKA in the germline V gene (reference sequence). CDR3: CSAGQGTYYGYTF. The CDR3 nucleotides read TGCAGTGCTGGACAGGGGACATACTATGGCTACACCTTC.

This clonotype was seen a handful of times. The V call is TRBV28, the J call TRBJ2-1, with 11 bases matching TRBD2. The ends lost 8 bases at V and 9 bases at J; junction bases unmatched: 6. This CDR3 comprises 13 residues. Looked up from germline, CDR1 is MDHEN and CDR2 is SYDVKM. The CDR3 reads CASFSGGASEQFF. The DNA for the CDR3 is TGTGCCAGCTTTAGCGGGGGGGCCTCTGAGCAGTTCTTC.

This clonotype was picked up a small number of times. The chain carries TRBV24-1 and TRBJ1-1; D gene ambiguous. Deletions cut 0 bases from V and 3 bases from J, with 10 bases between. Germline V gives CDR1 KGHDR, CDR2 SFDVKD. CDR3 length: 15 residues. CDR3 amino acids: CATSDLEGPDTEAFF. The CDR3, as DNA: TGTGCCACCAGTGATTTGGAGGGTCCGGACACTGAAGCTTTCTTT.

The chain combines TRBV24-1 with TRBJ2-7, with 11 bases matching TRBD1. The length of the CDR3 is 15 residues. The V gene end was trimmed by 3 bases and the J gene end by 3 bases; junction bases not matched to a gene: 3. The germline gives CDR1 KGHDR, CDR2 SFDVKD. The DNA of the CDR3 is TGTGCCACCAGTGATGCCGGGACAGGGGGCTACGAGCAGTACTTC. Protein: CATSDAGTGGYEQYF.

The genes are TRBV28 and TRBJ1-6; D is undetermined. Trimming pared 5 bases from V and 6 bases from J, leaving 14 bases between. The CDR3 spans 15 residues. CDR1 is MDHEN, CDR2 SYDVKM, per germline. CDR3 in DNA: TGTGCCAGCAGTCCCCGAGAGGGTGGTAATTCACCCCTCCACTTT. Its protein is CASSPREGGNSPLHF.

J is TRBJ2-7 and V is TRBV11-2; 9 nucleotides line up with TRBD1. Germline V gives CDR1 SGHAT, CDR2 FQNNGV. The CDR3 runs 14 residues. Trimming cost V 1 base and J 9 bases; bases outside gene matches: 7. CDR3 in DNA: TGTGCCAGCAGCTTAGGGAGGGGACAGGGAGGGCAGTACTTC. Encoded protein: CASSLGRGQGGQYF.

The CDR3 DNA reads TGTGCCAGCAGGGGCCGGGAGTCTCAAGAGACCCAGTACTTC. Translation: CASRGRESQETQYF. V usage is TRBV2 and J usage is TRBJ2-5, with D possibly matching TRBD2 (6 bases). Germline CDR1 SNHLY, CDR2 FYNNEI. Trimming cost V 6 bases and J 2 bases, with 13 bases left between them. This CDR3 has 14 residues.

This clonotype was detected only a few times. This rearrangement joins TRBV20-1 to TRBJ2-1; TRBD1 is a possible D gene (6 bases). Trimming pared 6 bases from V and 3 bases from J, leaving 15 bases between. Germline V gives CDR1 DFQATT, CDR2 SNEGSKA (reference sequence). The CDR3 has 14 amino acids. The CDR3 region has the DNA TGCAGTGCATCGACCGGGACACTCTACAATGAGCAGTTCTTC. This gives the protein CSASTGTLYNEQFF.

Within the sample, this clonotype is medium-sized. The chain employs TRBV7-2 and TRBJ2-5; D call uncertain. Trimming pared 4 bases from V and 6 bases from J, leaving 12 bases between. CDR1 is SGHTA and CDR2 is FQGNSA in the germline V gene. There are 13 residues in the CDR3. DNA for the CDR3: TGTGCCAGCAGCTCCCCTGGTGTTCAGACCCAGTACTTC. It specifies CASSSPGVQTQYF.

CDR3 coding DNA: TGCAGTGCAGGGGCCAGGGCCTACACAGATACGCAGTATTTT. This encodes CSAGARAYTDTQYF. The rearrangement links TRBV20-1 to TRBJ2-3, with D perhaps TRBD1 (5 bases). Germline CDR1 reads DFQATT; CDR2 reads SNEGSKA (reference sequence). Trimming stripped 6 bases from V and 2 bases from J, with 15 bases between. The CDR3 has 14 residues.

In its sample, this clonotype was seen a few times. This chain connects TRBV7-2 to TRBJ2-7; TRBD1 might be the D (5 bases). The germline CDR1 and CDR2 sequences are SGHTA and FQGNSA. The V end lost 4 bases, the J end lost 1 base, and 8 bases lay between the germline ends. The CDR3 is 13 residues long. The CDR3 sequence is CASSSRQSYEQYF. DNA for the CDR3: TGTGCCAGCAGCTCCCGACAGTCCTACGAGCAGTACTTC.

This sequence joins TRBV18 and TRBJ2-5; D gene unclear. The CDR3 has 13 residues. V was pared by 3 bases and J by 4 bases, with 9 bases between. Germline V gives CDR1 KGHSH, CDR2 LQKENI. The DNA for the CDR3 is TGTGCCAGCTCACCGCCCAATGGAGAGACCCAGTACTTC. Amino acids: CASSPPNGETQYF.

This clonotype qualifies as medium-sized. This sequence joins TRBV7-2 and TRBJ2-7; TRBD1 matches 8 bases. The CDR3 runs 14 residues. J gave up 5 bases and V 7 bases, and 10 bases lay outside the gene matches. Germline V gene data show CDR1 as SGHTA and CDR2 as FQGNSA. This CDR3 reads CASKVDRVWHEQYF. DNA of the CDR3: TGTGCCAGCAAAGTGGACAGGGTGTGGCACGAGCAGTACTTC.

This clonotype has more than one count but fewer than ten. The V gene is TRBV10-1, the J gene TRBJ2-7; 7 nucleotides agree with TRBD2. The CDR3 length is 15 residues. Germline CDR1 is WNHNN and CDR2 is SYGVQD (reference sequence). J gave up 6 bases and V 4 bases, and 12 bases lay outside the gene matches. CDR3 nucleotide sequence: TGCGCCAGCAGTGGAGGGACGGCCGGGACTATCGAGCAGTACTTC. It yields the protein CASSGGTAGTIEQYF.

This clonotype was observed a handful of times. V usage is TRBV7-9 and J usage is TRBJ1-5, with TRBD1 matching 7 bases. V gave up 1 base and J gave up 3 bases; unmatched junction bases: 6. The CDR3 totals 16 residues. Germline lookup yields CDR1 SEHNR and CDR2 FQNEAQ (reference sequence). As DNA, the CDR3 is TGTGCCAGCAGCTTAGGGACGACAGGGCCCAATCAGCCCCAGCATTTT. Its protein product is CASSLGTTGPNQPQHF.

This clonotype was seen a handful of times. This chain joins TRBV10-2 and TRBJ2-1, with TRBD2 matching 12 bases. This CDR3 spans 15 amino acids. The J segment lost 7 bases and the V segment lost 4 bases, leaving 5 bases of the junction unmatched. Per the germline V gene, CDR1 is WSHSY and CDR2 is SAAADI. CDR3 region: CASSAASGRGNEQFF. CDR3 DNA sequence: TGCGCCAGCAGTGCCGCTAGCGGGAGGGGTAATGAGCAGTTCTTC.

V gene TRBV10-2 combines with J gene TRBJ2-3; the D is unclear. Trimming cost V 7 bases and J 2 bases, with 7 bases left between them. This CDR3 is built from 12 residues. The germline V gene has CDR1 WSHSY and CDR2 SAAADI. CDR3 sequence reads: CASTADTDTQYF. In nucleotides, the CDR3 is TGCGCCAGCACGGCGGACACAGATACGCAGTATTTT.

The chain carries TRBV10-1 and TRBJ2-7, with D possibly TRBD2 on 5 matching bases. V was cut by 2 bases and J by 6 bases, with 14 bases left in between. This CDR3 is built from 14 residues. CDR1 is WNHNN, CDR2 SYGVQD, per germline (reference sequence). The CDR3 DNA sequence: TGCGCCAGCAGTGAGAACTGGGGAAGCGGCGAGCAGTACTTC. It translates to CASSENWGSGEQYF.

This clonotype has a handful of counts. The CDR3 sequence is CASSLTVHYGYTF. The CDR3 nucleotides are TGTGCCAGCAGTCTAACAGTGCACTATGGCTACACCTTC. The rearrangement links TRBV6-1 to TRBJ1-2; D gene ambiguous. CDR1 and CDR2 (germline): MNHNS, SASEGT. This CDR3 spans 13 amino acids. V was cut by 5 bases and J by 3 bases, with 10 bases left in between.

The chain joins TRBV19 to TRBJ2-7, with a weak D call TRBD2 (6 bases). This CDR3 is built from 15 residues. Per germline, CDR1 LNHDA and CDR2 SQIVND (reference sequence). The germline V and J ends were trimmed by 4 bases and 2 bases, with 15 bases remaining between them. CDR3 in amino acids: CASSTRQGGAYEQYF. The CDR3 DNA follows: TGTGCCAGTAGTACGAGGCAGGGAGGCGCCTACGAGCAGTACTTC.

This chain joins TRBV12-3 or TRBV12-4 and TRBJ2-7; maybe TRBD2 (5 bases). Trimming shortened V by 3 bases and J by 7 bases, and 16 bases separated the two germline ends. This CDR3 has 14 amino acids. CDR3 in amino acids: CASSLSGFLSEQYF. The DNA for the CDR3 is TGTGCCAGCAGTTTGTCGGGGTTTCTGTCTGAGCAGTACTTC.